The next 14 T cell receptor beta chains were all read from a single sample in a study of shared clonotypes between healthy human individuals. TCRdb's table, derived via immunoSEQ multiplex PCR, lists solely in-frame clones and lacks some. The profile covers 2 million to 2.5 million clones, with about 94% appearing a single time and roughly 0.13% taken by the ten largest. Material: naive CD4+ T cells sorted from blood. Specified subset: CD45RA+ positively selected. Receptor source: a man younger than 35 in good health.

A remark on this clone: Other DNA sequences within the sample encode an identical CDR3. The chain links TRBV20-1 to TRBJ1-1; TRBD1 agrees at 7 bases. V gave up 6 bases and J gave up 8 bases; unmatched junction bases: 6. Per the germline V gene, CDR1 is DFQATT and CDR2 is SNEGSKA (reference sequence). The CDR3 runs to 11 residues. The CDR3, as DNA: TGCAGTGCACTGGGACAGTCGGAAGCTTTCTTT. Translating gives CSALGQSEAFF.

The J gene is TRBJ1-6, the V gene TRBV5-1; D perhaps matches TRBD1 (5 bases). The V and J ends lost 9 bases and 7 bases respectively, with 17 bases between them. CDR1 SGHRS and CDR2 YFSETQ come from the germline V gene. The CDR3 has 14 amino acids. This CDR3 reads CATSQGTTNSPLHF. CDR3 nucleotides: TGCGCCACCTCGCAGGGCACAACCAATTCACCCCTCCACTTT.

This chain links TRBV10-3 with TRBJ1-2; D unresolved. The germline CDR1 and CDR2 sequences are ENHRY and SYGVKD. There are 13 residues in the CDR3. V was clipped by 2 bases and J by 7 bases, with 11 bases between them. CDR3 amino acids: CAISERAGVGYTF. For the CDR3, the DNA is TGTGCCATCAGTGAGAGGGCGGGTGTTGGCTACACCTTC.

As for this clone: Distinct nucleotide sequences in the sample also encode this CDR3. The chain is built from TRBV6-6 and TRBJ2-7; possible D gene TRBD2, 5 bases. CDR3 length equals 14 residues. V was trimmed by 2 bases and J by 0 bases, leaving 8 bases between them. The germline CDR1 and CDR2 sequences are MNHNY and SVGAGI (reference sequence). CDR3 sequence: CASSYGLASYEQYF. CDR3 bases: TGTGCCAGCAGTTACGGACTGGCCTCCTACGAGCAGTACTTC.

The rearrangement links TRBV18 to TRBJ1-4, with D perhaps matching TRBD1 (5 bases). The CDR3 has 15 residues. The germline V gene encodes CDR1 KGHSH and CDR2 LQKENI. Trimming removed 0 bases from V and 6 bases from J, with 11 bases in between. The CDR3 DNA reads TGTGCCAGCTCACCACCGGCCCGAGGGGATGAAAAACTGTTTTTT. It encodes CASSPPARGDEKLFF.

CDR3 sequence (DNA): TGCGCCAGCAGCTCCACAGGGGTTGGGGTAAACACTGAAGCTTTCTTT. As protein: CASSSTGVGVNTEAFF. V and J are TRBV5-1 and TRBJ1-1, with 7 bases fitting TRBD1. The CDR3 length is 16 residues. Germline CDR1 and CDR2: SGHRS and YFSETQ. The V and J ends lost 3 bases and 2 bases, in that order; junction bases with no gene match: 10.

The chain carries TRBV27 and TRBJ2-3; TRBD1 agrees at 9 bases. From germline, CDR1 is MNHEY and CDR2 SMNVEV (reference sequence). V lost 5 bases, J lost 4 bases, and 7 bases stayed unmatched. CDR3 length equals 15 residues. Written as DNA, the CDR3 is TGTGCCAGCAGTCTCCCGGGACAGGGTCCAGATACGCAGTATTTT. Translation: CASSLPGQGPDTQYF.

This sequence joins TRBV4-3 and TRBJ2-7, with D possibly being TRBD1 (5 bases). The CDR3 is 16 residues long. Germline CDR1 reads LGHNA; CDR2 reads YSLEER. Trimming removed 0 bases at V and 5 bases at J, with 17 bases between. CDR3 bases: TGCGCCAGCAGCCAAGATATACAGGTAGTTCTCCACGAGCAGTACTTC. This sequence encodes CASSQDIQVVLHEQYF.

The chain is built from TRBV6-1 and TRBJ2-3, with TRBD2 identical over 10 bases. Germline V CDR1 and CDR2: MNHNS, SASEGT. The CDR3 consists of 18 residues. Losses at the gene ends were 2 bases for V and 0 bases for J; bases not matched to a gene: 8. This CDR3 is CASSENIAGGSSTDTQYF. In nucleotides, the CDR3 is TGTGCCAGCAGTGAAAACATAGCGGGGGGATCTAGCACAGATACGCAGTATTTT.

This clone was seen a few times. This chain uses TRBV30 with TRBJ1-1, with D unclear. The CDR3 spans 12 residues. Looked up from germline, CDR1 is GTSNPN and CDR2 is SVGIG (reference sequence). Trimming removed 5 bases at V and 0 bases at J, with 7 bases between. The DNA for the CDR3 is TGTGCCTGGTTACAGATGAACACTGAAGCTTTCTTT. Protein: CAWLQMNTEAFF.

This sequence joins TRBV30 and TRBJ2-7; perhaps D is TRBD1 or TRBD2 (5 bases each). CDR1 is GTSNPN, CDR2 SVGIG, per germline (reference sequence). The CDR3 loop spans 12 amino acids. V dropped 0 bases and J dropped 9 bases, with 12 bases sitting between them. CDR3 DNA: TGTGCCTGGAGTGTTAGGGACGCGGGGCAGTACTTC. It is translated as CAWSVRDAGQYF. Using reference TRBV30 and TRBJ2-7 for the parts outside the CDR3, the full variable domain is SQTIHQWPATLVQPVGSPLSLECTVEGTSNPNLYWYRQAAGRGLQLLFYSVGIGQISSEVPQNLSASRPQDRQFILSSKKLLLSDSGFYLCAWSVRDAGQYFGPGTRLTVT.

This chain uses TRBV2 with TRBJ1-5; unclear D gene. The CDR3 consists of 13 residues. V was shortened by 7 bases and J by 12 bases, with 19 bases between the two germline ends. Germline V gene lookup returns CDR1 SNHLY and CDR2 FYNNEI. The CDR3 DNA reads as TGTGCCAGCAAGGCCCTTTTGGGGATGTTCCAGCATTTT. Translated, it gives CASKALLGMFQHF.

The chain couples TRBV5-1 to TRBJ2-2, with 11 bases aligning to TRBD2. V shed 0 bases and J 7 bases; nucleotides not matched to a gene: 2. The CDR3 is 15 amino acids. Germline V gene data show CDR1 as SGHRS and CDR2 as YFSETQ. The CDR3 loop is CASSLETSGGGELFF. CDR3 in DNA: TGCGCCAGCAGCTTGGAAACTAGCGGGGGCGGGGAGCTGTTTTTT.

As for this clone: The same CDR3 can be traced to other DNA sequences in this sample. The rearrangement links TRBV27 to TRBJ1-1; D remains ambiguous. The V end was cut by 6 bases, the J end by 1 base, with 6 bases between. Germline CDR1 MNHEY, CDR2 SMNVEV (reference sequence). The CDR3 has 12 amino acids. CDR3 loop: CASSRWNTEAFF. For the CDR3, the DNA is TGTGCCAGCAGCCGTTGGAACACTGAAGCTTTCTTT.